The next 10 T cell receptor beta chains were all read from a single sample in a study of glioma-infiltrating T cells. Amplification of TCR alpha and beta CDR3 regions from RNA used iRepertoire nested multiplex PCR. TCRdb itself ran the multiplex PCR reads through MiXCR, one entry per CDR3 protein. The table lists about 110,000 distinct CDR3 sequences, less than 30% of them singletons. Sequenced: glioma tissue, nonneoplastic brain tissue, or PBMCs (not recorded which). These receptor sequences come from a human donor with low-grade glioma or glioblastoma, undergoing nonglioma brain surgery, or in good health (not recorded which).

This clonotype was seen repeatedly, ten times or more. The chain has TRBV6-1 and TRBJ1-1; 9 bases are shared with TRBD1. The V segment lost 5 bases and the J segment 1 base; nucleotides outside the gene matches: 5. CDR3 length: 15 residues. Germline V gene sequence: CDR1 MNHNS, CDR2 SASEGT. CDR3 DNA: TGTGCCAGCAGTTACGCGGGACAGGGGAACACTGAAGCTTTCTTT. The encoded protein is CASSYAGQGNTEAFF.

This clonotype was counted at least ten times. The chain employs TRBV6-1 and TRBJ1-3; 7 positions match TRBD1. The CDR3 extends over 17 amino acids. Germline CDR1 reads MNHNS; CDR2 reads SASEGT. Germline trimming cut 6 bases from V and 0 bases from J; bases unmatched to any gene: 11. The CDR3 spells CASRLRSTGSSGNTIYF. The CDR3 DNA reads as TGTGCCAGCAGGTTACGATCGACAGGGTCCTCTGGAAACACCATATATTTT.

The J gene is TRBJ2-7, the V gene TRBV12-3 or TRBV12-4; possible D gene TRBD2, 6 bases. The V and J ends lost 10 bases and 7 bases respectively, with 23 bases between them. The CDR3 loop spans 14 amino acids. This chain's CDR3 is CATSRSGLAREQYF. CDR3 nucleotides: TGTGCCACCTCTCGTTCGGGGCTAGCGAGAGAGCAGTACTTC.

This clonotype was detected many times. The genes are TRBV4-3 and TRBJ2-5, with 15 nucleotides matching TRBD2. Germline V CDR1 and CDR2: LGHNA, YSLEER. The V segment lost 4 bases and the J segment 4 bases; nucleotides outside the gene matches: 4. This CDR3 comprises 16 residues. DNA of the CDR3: TGCGCCAGCAGCCTGGGGACTAGCGGGAGGCGAGAGACCCAGTACTTC. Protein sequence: CASSLGTSGRRETQYF.

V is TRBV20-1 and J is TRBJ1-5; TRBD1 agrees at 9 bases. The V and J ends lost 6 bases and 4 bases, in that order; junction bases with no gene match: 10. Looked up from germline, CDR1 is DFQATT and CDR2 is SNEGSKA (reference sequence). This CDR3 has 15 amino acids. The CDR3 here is CSAARTGVGNQPQHF. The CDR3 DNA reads TGCAGTGCCGCCCGGACAGGGGTCGGGAATCAGCCCCAGCATTTT.

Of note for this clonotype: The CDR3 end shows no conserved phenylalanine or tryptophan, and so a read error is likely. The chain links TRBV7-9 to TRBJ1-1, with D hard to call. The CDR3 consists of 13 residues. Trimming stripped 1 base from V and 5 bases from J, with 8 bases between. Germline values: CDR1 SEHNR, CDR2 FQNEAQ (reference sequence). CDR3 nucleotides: TGTGCCAGCAGCTTAGATACTGCTACTGAAGCTTTCCTT. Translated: CASSLDTATEAFL.

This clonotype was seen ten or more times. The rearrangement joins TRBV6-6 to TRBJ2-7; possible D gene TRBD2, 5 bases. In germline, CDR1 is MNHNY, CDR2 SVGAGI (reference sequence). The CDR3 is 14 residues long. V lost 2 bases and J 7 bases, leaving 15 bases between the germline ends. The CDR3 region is CASSYGLTTGEQYF. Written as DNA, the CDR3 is TGTGCCAGCAGTTACGGCTTGACCACGGGGGAGCAGTACTTC.

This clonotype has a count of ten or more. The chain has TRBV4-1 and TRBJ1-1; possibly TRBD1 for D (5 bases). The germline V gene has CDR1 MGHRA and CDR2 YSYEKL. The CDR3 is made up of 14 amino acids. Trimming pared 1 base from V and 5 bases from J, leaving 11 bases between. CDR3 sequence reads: CASSQAGGSTEAFF. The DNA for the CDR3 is TGCGCCAGCAGCCAAGCGGGGGGTTCGACTGAAGCTTTCTTT.

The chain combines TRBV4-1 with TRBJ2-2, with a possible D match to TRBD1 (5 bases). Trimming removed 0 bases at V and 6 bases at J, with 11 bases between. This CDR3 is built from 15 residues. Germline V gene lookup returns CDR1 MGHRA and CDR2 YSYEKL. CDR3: CASSQESGYAGELFF. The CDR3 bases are TGCGCCAGCAGCCAAGAGTCAGGGTATGCCGGGGAGCTGTTTTTT.

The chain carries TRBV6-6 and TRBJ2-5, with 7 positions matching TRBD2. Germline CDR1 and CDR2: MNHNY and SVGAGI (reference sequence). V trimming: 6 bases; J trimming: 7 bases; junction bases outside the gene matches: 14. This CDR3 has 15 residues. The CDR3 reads CASSFTSARRGTQYF. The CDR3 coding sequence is TGTGCCAGCAGCTTCACTAGCGCAAGACGAGGGACCCAGTACTTC.